This record concerns one T cell receptor (beta chain) sequence. This clonotype appeared a few times. The antigen it recognizes is unknown. No much larger clone exists at a distance of one base, and base qualities are not known. The data were taken from a study of T cell repertoires in cytomegalovirus infection (dated by TCRdb to about 2019). Background on the whole study: The HLA type of each donor mattered for the analysis, because public TCR beta signatures pointed to carriage of CMV infection along with the matching HLA type.

Findings and caveats that apply to the study as a whole: In the ex vivo response, HLA-C-restricted CMV-specific TCR beta clonotypes were dominant, and in two of eight donors the single most frequent clonotype came from this HLA-C-restricted group. Carriers of CMV infection plus the relevant HLA type were discriminated by the cumulative frequency of public TCR beta family members in the study cohort and in an independent approximately 400-donor cohort.

The run used an Illumina HiSeq 1500. The public reads were reanalyzed by TCRdb: fastp trimming at Q25, MiXCR alignment, in-frame beta chains only. All rows with the same CDR3 protein become a single entry with the most common DNA and genes. The sample table shows 160,000 or so distinct CDR3 sequences, and more than 15% are seen once. Over 15% of the sample rests with the top ten. Material: CD8+ T cells from PBMCs. The receptor comes from a human donor in good health (CMV status not recorded). Some clones in this sample may be carry-over from other donors' samples.

The CDR3 loop reads CASSSNRIEEQYF. The nucleotide sequence reads TGTGCCAGCAGTTCAAACAGGATTGAGGAGCAGTACTTC. Recombination joined TRBV7-6 with TRBJ2-7; TRBD1 is a weak D gene call, 5 bases matching. Looking up the germline V gene yields CDR1 SGHVS and CDR2 FNYEAQ. The CDR3, cysteine through phenylalanine, is 13 amino acids long. Just the 39-base CDR3 DNA is kept, in frame starting at base 1. V lost 6 bases and J lost 7 bases; the stretch between them is 16 bases long. Joined to the reference TRBV7-6 and TRBJ2-7 proteins, this CDR3 gives the full variable domain: GAGVSQSPRYKVTKRGQDVALRCDPISGHVSLYWYRQALGQGPEFLTYFNYEAQQDKSGLPNDRFSAERPEGSISTLTIQRTEQRDSAMYRCASSSNRIEEQYFGPGTRLTVT.